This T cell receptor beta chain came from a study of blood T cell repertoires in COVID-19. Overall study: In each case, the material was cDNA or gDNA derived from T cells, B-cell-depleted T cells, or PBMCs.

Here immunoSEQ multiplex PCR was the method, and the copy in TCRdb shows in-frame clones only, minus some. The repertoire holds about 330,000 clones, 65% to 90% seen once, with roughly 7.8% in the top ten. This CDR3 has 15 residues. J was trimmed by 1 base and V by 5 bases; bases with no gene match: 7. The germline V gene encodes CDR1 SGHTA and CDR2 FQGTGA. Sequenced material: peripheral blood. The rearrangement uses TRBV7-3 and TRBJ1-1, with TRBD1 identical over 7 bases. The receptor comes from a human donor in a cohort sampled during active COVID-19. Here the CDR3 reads CASSPTTGRNTEAFF. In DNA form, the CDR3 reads TGTGCCAGCAGCCCAACGACAGGGCGGAACACTGAAGCTTTCTTT.